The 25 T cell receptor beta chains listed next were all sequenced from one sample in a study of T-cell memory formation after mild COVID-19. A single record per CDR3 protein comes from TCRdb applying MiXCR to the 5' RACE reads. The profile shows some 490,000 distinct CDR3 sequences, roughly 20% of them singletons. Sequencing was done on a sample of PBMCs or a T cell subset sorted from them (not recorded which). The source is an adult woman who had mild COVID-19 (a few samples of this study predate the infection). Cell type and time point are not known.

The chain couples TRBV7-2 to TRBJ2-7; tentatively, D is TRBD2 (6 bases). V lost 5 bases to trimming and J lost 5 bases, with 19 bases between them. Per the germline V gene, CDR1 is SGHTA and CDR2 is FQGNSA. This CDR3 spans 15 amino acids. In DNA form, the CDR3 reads TGTGCCAGCAGCCGCCGGGCTAGCGCGACCGACGAGCAGTACTTC. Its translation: CASSRRASATDEQYF.

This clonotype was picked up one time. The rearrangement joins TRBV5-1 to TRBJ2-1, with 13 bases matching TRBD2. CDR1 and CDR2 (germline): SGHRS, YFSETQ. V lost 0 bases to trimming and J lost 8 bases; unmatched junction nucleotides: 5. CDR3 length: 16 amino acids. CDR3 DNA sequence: TGCGCCAGCAGCTTGGCGACTAGCGGGAGGAGCGATGAGCAGTTCTTC. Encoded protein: CASSLATSGRSDEQFF.

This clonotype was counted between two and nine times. For the CDR3, the DNA is TGCGCCAGCAGCTTGGAGGGACTAAGTGCGGAGACCCAGTACTTC. This encodes CASSLEGLSAETQYF. The chain is built from TRBV5-1 and TRBJ2-5, with 7 nucleotides matching TRBD2. CDR3 size: 15 residues. V gave up 0 bases and J gave up 5 bases; unmatched junction bases: 7. Germline values: CDR1 SGHRS, CDR2 YFSETQ.

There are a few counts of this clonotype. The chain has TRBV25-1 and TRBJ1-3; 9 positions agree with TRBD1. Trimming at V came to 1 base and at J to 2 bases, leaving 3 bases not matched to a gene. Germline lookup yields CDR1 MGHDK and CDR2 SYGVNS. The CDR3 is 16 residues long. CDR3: CASSELQGAPGNTIYF. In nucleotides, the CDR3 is TGTGCCAGCAGTGAATTACAGGGGGCTCCTGGAAACACCATATATTTT.

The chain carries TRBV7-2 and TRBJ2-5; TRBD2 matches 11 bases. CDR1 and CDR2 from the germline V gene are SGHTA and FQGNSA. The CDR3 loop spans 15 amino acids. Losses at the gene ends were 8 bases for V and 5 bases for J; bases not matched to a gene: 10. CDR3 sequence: CASVWTSGPGETQYF. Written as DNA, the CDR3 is TGTGCCAGCGTATGGACTAGCGGGCCCGGGGAGACCCAGTACTTC.

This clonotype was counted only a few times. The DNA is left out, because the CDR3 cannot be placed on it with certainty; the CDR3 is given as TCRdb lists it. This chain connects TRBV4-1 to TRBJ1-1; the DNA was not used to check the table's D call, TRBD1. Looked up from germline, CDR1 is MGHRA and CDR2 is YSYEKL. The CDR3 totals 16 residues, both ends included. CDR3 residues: CASSQWGQGAGWVFGF.

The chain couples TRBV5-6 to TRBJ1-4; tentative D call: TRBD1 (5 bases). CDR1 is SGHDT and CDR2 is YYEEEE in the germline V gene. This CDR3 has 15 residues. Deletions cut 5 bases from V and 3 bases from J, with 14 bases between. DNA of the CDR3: TGTGCCAGCAGATTATCGGGGCTTGCTAATGAAAAACTGTTTTTT. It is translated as CASRLSGLANEKLFF.

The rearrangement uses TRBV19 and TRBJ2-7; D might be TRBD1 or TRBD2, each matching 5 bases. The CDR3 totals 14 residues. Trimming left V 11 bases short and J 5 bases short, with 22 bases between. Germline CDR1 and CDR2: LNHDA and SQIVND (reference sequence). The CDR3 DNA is TGTGCCTGCTCAGGAGGCAGGGTTGGCCACGAGCAGTACTTC. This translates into CACSGGRVGHEQYF.

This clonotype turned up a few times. In DNA, the CDR3 is TGTGCCAGCAGTGCAGGGGGTTCGGTGCATGGCTACACCTTC. It is translated as CASSAGGSVHGYTF. The V gene is TRBV6-2 or TRBV6-3, the J gene TRBJ1-2, with 7 bases fitting TRBD1. Losses at the gene ends were 5 bases for V and 6 bases for J; bases not matched to a gene: 9. The CDR3 extends over 14 amino acids. Germline V lookup: CDR1 MNHEY, CDR2 SVGEGT.

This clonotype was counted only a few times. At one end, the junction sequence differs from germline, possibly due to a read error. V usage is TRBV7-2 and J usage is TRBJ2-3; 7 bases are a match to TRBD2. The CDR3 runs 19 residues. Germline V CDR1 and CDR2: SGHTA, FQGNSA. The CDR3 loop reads CASTLNPPWRGTSTDTQYF. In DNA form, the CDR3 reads TGTGCCAGCACCTTAAATCCCCCGTGGCGGGGGACGAGCACAGATACGCAGTATTTT.

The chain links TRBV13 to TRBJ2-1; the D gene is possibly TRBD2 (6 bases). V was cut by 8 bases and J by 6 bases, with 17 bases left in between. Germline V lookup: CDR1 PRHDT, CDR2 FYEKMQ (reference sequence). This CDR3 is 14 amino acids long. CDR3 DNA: TGTGCCAGCCGGAGGGCGGTGCCCACCAATGAGCAGTTCTTC. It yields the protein CASRRAVPTNEQFF.

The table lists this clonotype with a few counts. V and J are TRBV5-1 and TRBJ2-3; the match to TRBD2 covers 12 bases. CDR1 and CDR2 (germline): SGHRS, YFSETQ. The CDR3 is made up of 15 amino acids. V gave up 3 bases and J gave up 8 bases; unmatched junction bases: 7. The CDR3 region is CASSSSGGEPGTQYF. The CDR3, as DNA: TGCGCCAGCAGCTCTAGCGGGGGGGAGCCGGGTACGCAGTATTTT.

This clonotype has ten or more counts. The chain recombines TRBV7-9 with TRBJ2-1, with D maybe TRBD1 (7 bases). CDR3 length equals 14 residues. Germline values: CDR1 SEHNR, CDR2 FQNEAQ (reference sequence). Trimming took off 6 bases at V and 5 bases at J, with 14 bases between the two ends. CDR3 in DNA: TGTGCCAGCAGGGCGGGGACAGCTAACAATGAGCAGTTCTTC. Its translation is CASRAGTANNEQFF.

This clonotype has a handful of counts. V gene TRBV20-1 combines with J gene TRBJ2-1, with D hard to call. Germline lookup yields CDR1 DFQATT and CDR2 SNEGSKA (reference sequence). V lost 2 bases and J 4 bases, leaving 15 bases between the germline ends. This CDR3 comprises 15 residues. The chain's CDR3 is CSARPREVPYNEQFF. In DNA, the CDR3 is TGCAGTGCTAGACCCCGCGAGGTCCCTTACAATGAGCAGTTCTTC.

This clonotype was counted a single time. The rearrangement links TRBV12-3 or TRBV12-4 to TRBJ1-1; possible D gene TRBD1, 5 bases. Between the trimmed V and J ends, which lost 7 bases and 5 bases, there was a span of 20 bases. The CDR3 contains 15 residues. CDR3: CASIPPRGVETEAFF. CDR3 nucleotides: TGTGCCAGCATCCCTCCCCGGGGGGTCGAGACTGAAGCTTTCTTT.

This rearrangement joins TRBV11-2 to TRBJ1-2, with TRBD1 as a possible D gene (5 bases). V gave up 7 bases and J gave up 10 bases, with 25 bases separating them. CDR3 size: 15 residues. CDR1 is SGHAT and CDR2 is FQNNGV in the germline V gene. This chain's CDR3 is CASIPYRGAAGPYTF. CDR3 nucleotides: TGTGCCAGCATCCCCTACCGCGGGGCGGCCGGACCCTACACCTTC.

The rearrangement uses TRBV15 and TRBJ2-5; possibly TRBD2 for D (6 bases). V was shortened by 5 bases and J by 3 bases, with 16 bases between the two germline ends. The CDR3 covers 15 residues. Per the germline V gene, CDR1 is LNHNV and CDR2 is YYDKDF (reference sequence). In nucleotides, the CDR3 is TGTGCCACCAGCGGGGGAGGAGATAGGGAAGAGACCCAGTACTTC. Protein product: CATSGGGDREETQYF.

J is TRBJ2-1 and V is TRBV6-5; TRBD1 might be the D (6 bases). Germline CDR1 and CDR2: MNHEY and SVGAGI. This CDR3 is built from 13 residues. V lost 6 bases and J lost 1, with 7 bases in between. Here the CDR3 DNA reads TGTGCCAGCAGAGGACAGTCCTACAATGAGCAGTTCTTC. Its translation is CASRGQSYNEQFF.

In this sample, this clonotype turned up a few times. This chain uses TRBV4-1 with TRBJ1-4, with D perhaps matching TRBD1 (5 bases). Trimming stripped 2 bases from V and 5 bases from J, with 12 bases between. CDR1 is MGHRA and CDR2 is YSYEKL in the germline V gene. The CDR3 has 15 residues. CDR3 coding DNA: TGCGCCAGCAGCCAATGGCGGGACCCGAATGAAAAACTGTTTTTT. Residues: CASSQWRDPNEKLFF.

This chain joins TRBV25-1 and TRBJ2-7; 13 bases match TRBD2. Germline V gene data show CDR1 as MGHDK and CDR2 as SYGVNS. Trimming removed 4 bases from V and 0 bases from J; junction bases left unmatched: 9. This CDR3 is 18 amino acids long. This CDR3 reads CASSALGLAGAFSYEQYF. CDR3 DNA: TGTGCCAGCAGTGCCCTCGGACTAGCGGGGGCCTTCTCCTACGAGCAGTACTTC.

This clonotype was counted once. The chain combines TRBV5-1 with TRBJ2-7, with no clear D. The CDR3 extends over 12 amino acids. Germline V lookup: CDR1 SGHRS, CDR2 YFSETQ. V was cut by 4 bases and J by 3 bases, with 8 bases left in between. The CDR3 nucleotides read TGCGCCAGCAGCAACGGGTTCTACGAGCAGTACTTC. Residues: CASSNGFYEQYF.

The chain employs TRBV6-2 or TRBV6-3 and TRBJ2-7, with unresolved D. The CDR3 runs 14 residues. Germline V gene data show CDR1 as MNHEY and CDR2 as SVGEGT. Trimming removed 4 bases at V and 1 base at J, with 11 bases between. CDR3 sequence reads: CASSLTQISYEQYF. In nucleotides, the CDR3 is TGTGCCAGCAGTTTGACACAGATATCCTACGAGCAGTACTTC.

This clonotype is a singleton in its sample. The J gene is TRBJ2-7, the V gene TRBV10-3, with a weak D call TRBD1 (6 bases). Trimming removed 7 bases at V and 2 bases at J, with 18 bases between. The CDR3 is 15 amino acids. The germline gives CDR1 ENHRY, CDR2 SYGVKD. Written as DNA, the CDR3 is TGTGCCATCAAGGGTTGGGACACCGGACCCTACGAGCAGTACTTC. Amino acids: CAIKGWDTGPYEQYF.

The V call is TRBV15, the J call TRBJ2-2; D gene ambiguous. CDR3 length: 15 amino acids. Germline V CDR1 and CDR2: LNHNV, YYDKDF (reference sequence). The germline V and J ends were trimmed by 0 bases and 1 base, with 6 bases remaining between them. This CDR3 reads CATSRDPQNTGELFF. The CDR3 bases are TGTGCCACCAGCAGAGATCCCCAGAACACCGGGGAGCTGTTTTTT. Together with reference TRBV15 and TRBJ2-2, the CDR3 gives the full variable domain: DAMVIQNPRYQVTQFGKPVTLSCSQTLNHNVMYWYQQKSSQAPKLLFHYYDKDFNNEADTPDNFQSRRPNTSFCFLDIRSPGLGDTAMYLCATSRDPQNTGELFFGEGSRLTVL.

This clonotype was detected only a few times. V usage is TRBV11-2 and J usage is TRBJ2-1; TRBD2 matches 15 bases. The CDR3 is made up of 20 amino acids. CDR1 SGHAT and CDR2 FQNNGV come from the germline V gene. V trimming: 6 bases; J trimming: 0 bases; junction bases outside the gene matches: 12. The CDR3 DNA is TGTGCCAGCAGAAAAAATCCCGGACTAGCGGGGGGGCTCTCCTACAATGAGCAGTTCTTC. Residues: CASRKNPGLAGGLSYNEQFF.